This TCR beta chain is drawn from a study of blood T cell repertoires in COVID-19 (dated by TCRdb to about 2020). Regarding the study in general: Samples from collaborators originated in the United States, Italy and Spain and spanned both the acute and convalescent phases of COVID-19. Where available, HLA class I and class II types were obtained from metadata supplied by the sample provider rather than from assay-based typing. Samples were obtained from the ongoing ImmuneRACE study (first 160 participants) and from about 1,300 subjects provided by 6 global collaborators. The material from the prospective study consisted of cDNA or gDNA derived from T cells, B-cell-depleted T cells, or PBMCs. The repertoires were made available in a free public database intended to serve as a resource for research on the immune response to SARS-CoV-2. A de-identified subject ID, COVID-19 status, age in years and sex were almost always included in the sample metadata. Subjects who had been exposed to COVID-19, were actively infected with it, or had recovered from it provided the deeply sampled blood TCRbeta repertoires that made up the dataset.

General conclusions and limits of the study: The quantity of clinical and demographic metadata differed by source and by participant and was supplied without curation.

About this clone: What this receptor recognizes is not known. The record has no base qualities; no much larger clone is one base away.

Each collaborating institution followed its own protocols to collect whole blood in K2EDTA tubes. For TCRbeta analysis, collaborator samples were shipped as frozen whole blood, as isolated PBMCs, or as DNA extracted from either sample type. TCRbeta CDR3 regions were amplified from genomic DNA using the immunoSEQ Assay, a bias-controlled multiplex PCR. On the study's bioinformatics: Within the assay, amplification of reference gene primers was used to estimate how many nucleated cells each sample contained. To quantify the absolute abundance of each unique TCRbeta CDR3 rearrangement, sequence reads were collapsed and filtered. For each sample, productive Simpson clonality was calculated as the square root of Simpson's diversity index over productive rearrangements. The clones in this table, taken by TCRdb from immuneACCESS, are in-frame only. Not every clone is retained; where verified, under half of the shortfall comes from an unresolved V gene, and the cause of the rest is unknown. V, J and clone size reflect that table, while D and trimming were determined from the DNA. For this sample there are tens of thousands of clones; about 82% appear just once. The leading ten clones occupy more than 50% of the sample.

Trimming takes 5 bases from V and 4 bases from J, and the germline ends sit 15 bases apart. The CDR3, cysteine through phenylalanine, is 14 amino acids long. Only the CDR3 DNA is retained, 42 bases long and in frame from the first base. CDR1 is given as SGHRS and CDR2 as YFSETQ, both from the germline V gene. The sequencing input was peripheral blood. This TCR derives from a man between 65 and 85 years old with acute or convalescent COVID-19. The V and J segments used are TRBV5-1 and TRBJ1-1; a tentative D match to TRBD1 spans 6 bases. Here is the DNA: TGCGCCAGCAGACAGGAACAGGGCCCCACTGAAGCTTTCTTT. Its protein reads: CASRQEQGPTEAFF. The CDR3 plus the reference TRBV5-1 and TRBJ1-1 genes for the other parts give the full variable domain: KAGVTQTPRYLIKTRGQQVTLSCSPISGHRSVSWYQQTPGQGLQFLFEYFSETQRNKGNFPGRFSGRQFSNSRSEMNVSTLELGDSALYLCASRQEQGPTEAFFGQGTRLTVV.